The 25 T cell receptor beta chains below come from one sample, sequenced in a study of blood T cells in healthy people across ages. It was with a sample-barcoded 5' primer and a J-beta primer mix that a second PCR of roughly 7 to 12 cycles was run. Via MiXCR, TCRdb re-called the 5' RACE reads, giving one row per CDR3 protein. The sample yields about 1.6 million distinct CDR3 sequences, roughly 32% seen once. Sequencing used blood. The receptor set was obtained from a woman aged 25-40 years in good health.

The V and J genes are TRBV5-1 and TRBJ2-3, with 10 bases aligning to TRBD2. CDR3 length: 16 amino acids. Trimming removed 2 bases from V and 1 base from J; junction bases left unmatched: 4. Germline V gene data show CDR1 as SGHRS and CDR2 as YFSETQ. CDR3 sequence (DNA): TGCGCCAGCAGCTTCAGAGGGACTAGCGGCACAGATACGCAGTATTTT. Translating gives CASSFRGTSGTDTQYF.

V usage is TRBV5-1 and J usage is TRBJ2-3; D is perhaps TRBD2 (6 bases). The CDR3 loop spans 16 amino acids. V lost 0 bases to trimming and J lost 0 bases, with 11 bases between them. Germline loops: CDR1 SGHRS, CDR2 YFSETQ. CDR3 DNA sequence: TGCGCCAGCAGCTTGGCGGGGACTCAGAGCACAGATACGCAGTATTTT. Its protein product is CASSLAGTQSTDTQYF.

This clonotype was counted between two and nine times. CDR3 in DNA: TGTGCCAGCAGCCAAGATTCGGGCGGGAGTGCCCCCTACGAGCAGTACTTC. Its protein is CASSQDSGGSAPYEQYF. This sequence joins TRBV4-2 and TRBJ2-7, with 7 nucleotides matching TRBD2. V dropped 0 bases and J dropped 2; count of bases not matched to a gene: 10. The CDR3 is made up of 17 amino acids. Germline lookup yields CDR1 LGHNA and CDR2 YNFKEQ.

CDR3: CAWTGDTQYF. The CDR3 DNA is TGTGCCTGGACAGGAGATACGCAGTATTTT. The rearrangement links TRBV30 to TRBJ2-3; D is uncertain. CDR1 and CDR2 from the germline V gene are GTSNPN and SVGIG (reference sequence). V was pared by 4 bases and J by 5 bases, with 4 bases between. This CDR3 has 10 residues.

This clonotype was found many times. The V call is TRBV3-1, the J call TRBJ2-1; D is unclear. V lost 1 base, J lost 5 bases, and 9 bases lay in between. The CDR3 length is 14 residues. CDR1 is LGHDT, CDR2 YNNKEL, per germline (reference sequence). The DNA of the CDR3 is TGTGCCAGCAGCCAAGGCAAACTTCACAATGAGCAGTTCTTC. Encoded protein: CASSQGKLHNEQFF.

DNA of the CDR3: TGCAGCGGGGGGACAGTTGGAGAGACCCAGTACTTC. Its protein is CSGGTVGETQYF. The rearrangement links TRBV29-1 to TRBJ2-5, with 7 bases lining up with TRBD1. CDR3 length equals 12 residues. The V and J ends lost 7 bases and 4 bases, in that order; junction bases with no gene match: 6. Germline V gives CDR1 SQVTM, CDR2 ANQGSEA.

This clonotype was seen more than once but under ten times. The chain carries TRBV4-2 and TRBJ2-3; TRBD2 might be the D (6 bases). The CDR3 is 17 residues long. V lost 3 bases, J lost 5 bases, and 21 bases lay in between. Germline CDR1 LGHNA, CDR2 YNFKEQ. CDR3 in DNA: TGTGCCAGCAGCCAGGGTACGGGGGAGGCTCCGGGAGATACGCAGTATTTT. It yields the protein CASSQGTGEAPGDTQYF.

The chain uses TRBV19 and TRBJ2-1, with D possibly TRBD1 on 6 matching bases. CDR1 and CDR2 from the germline V gene are LNHDA and SQIVND (reference sequence). This CDR3 has 16 residues. The ends were cut back, 4 bases at V and 7 bases at J, with 20 bases in the middle. The CDR3 is CASSTGNRAIGNEQFF. CDR3 DNA sequence: TGTGCCAGTAGTACGGGGAACAGGGCAATTGGGAATGAGCAGTTCTTC.

This clonotype was seen a few times. The CDR3 loop is CASSGPQGALNTEAFF. In DNA form, the CDR3 reads TGTGCCAGCAGCGGACCACAGGGGGCCCTGAACACTGAAGCTTTCTTT. This chain uses TRBV11-2 with TRBJ1-1; TRBD1 matches 9 bases. The V segment lost 5 bases and the J segment 0 bases; nucleotides outside the gene matches: 7. The CDR3 has 16 amino acids. The germline gives CDR1 SGHAT, CDR2 FQNNGV.

This clonotype was picked up a small number of times. The V call is TRBV20-1, the J call TRBJ2-5; D call uncertain. Trimming removed 5 bases from V and 6 bases from J, with 13 bases in between. This CDR3 is 12 amino acids long. CDR1 and CDR2 from the germline V gene are DFQATT and SNEGSKA (reference sequence). The CDR3 sequence is CSAQTEVQTQYF. The CDR3 nucleotides are TGCAGTGCTCAGACTGAGGTGCAGACCCAGTACTTC.

This clonotype was observed many times. CDR3 coding DNA: TGTGCCAGCAGTCGGGGGAGTGACATTCAGTACTTC. Protein: CASSRGSDIQYF. The chain is built from TRBV6-6 and TRBJ2-4; tentatively, D is TRBD2 (6 bases). This CDR3 comprises 12 residues. Deletions cut 5 bases from V and 8 bases from J, with 10 bases between. CDR1 and CDR2 from the germline V gene are MNHNY and SVGAGI (reference sequence).

V gene TRBV6-2 or TRBV6-3 combines with J gene TRBJ2-1; 9 bases align to TRBD2. Germline values: CDR1 MNHEY, CDR2 SVGEGT. Trimming removed 5 bases from V and 2 bases from J; junction bases left unmatched: 4. The CDR3 sequence is 15 residues long. CDR3 residues: CASSNIAGAYNEQFF. DNA for the CDR3: TGTGCCAGCAGTAACATAGCGGGAGCCTACAATGAGCAGTTCTTC.

With respect to this clonotype: The conserved phenylalanine or tryptophan is not found at the CDR3 terminus, so this likely reflects a read error. In DNA, the CDR3 is TGTGCCAGCAGTTTATCCCGGGGGAGGATGAGAGGAGAGACCCAGTACATC. This translates into CASSLSRGRMRGETQYI. J is TRBJ2-7 and V is TRBV27; a possible D gene is TRBD2 (6 bases). The closer fit of TRBJ2-5 to the DNA end suggests the J call may be wrong. CDR3 length equals 17 residues. Looked up from germline, CDR1 is MNHEY and CDR2 is SMNVEV (reference sequence).

The chain uses TRBV4-1 and TRBJ1-6; D remains ambiguous. The CDR3 contains 14 residues. V lost 5 bases and J 6 bases, leaving 11 bases between the germline ends. Looked up from germline, CDR1 is MGHRA and CDR2 is YSYEKL. This chain's CDR3 is CASSTGIPNSPLHF. Here the CDR3 DNA reads TGCGCCAGCAGCACCGGGATCCCTAATTCACCCCTCCACTTT.

This clonotype was counted only a few times. This rearrangement joins TRBV20-1 to TRBJ2-1; 7 bases map to TRBD2. In germline, CDR1 is DFQATT, CDR2 SNEGSKA (reference sequence). V dropped 3 bases and J dropped 10; count of bases not matched to a gene: 9. CDR3 size: 13 residues. The DNA of the CDR3 is TGCAGTGCTAGGGGAAGCGGGGCTGGGGAGCAGTTCTTC. As protein: CSARGSGAGEQFF.

Only a few counts were recorded for this clonotype. V gene TRBV5-1 combines with J gene TRBJ2-1; 9 positions agree with TRBD1. Germline values: CDR1 SGHRS, CDR2 YFSETQ. The CDR3 length is 16 residues. Trimming cost V 2 bases and J 2 bases; bases outside gene matches: 5. CDR3 protein: CASSFMGQGTYNEQFF. CDR3 nucleotides: TGCGCCAGCAGCTTTATGGGACAGGGAACCTACAATGAGCAGTTCTTC.

The V call is TRBV4-2, the J call TRBJ1-2; the match to TRBD1 covers 7 bases. The CDR3 is 17 residues long. J lost 9 bases, V lost 3 bases, and 19 bases had no gene match. The V gene's germline CDR1 is LGHNA and CDR2 YNFKEQ. In DNA, the CDR3 is TGTGCCAGCAGCCACCCTAACCCTCAAACGACAGGGATAAGCTACACCTTC. It yields the protein CASSHPNPQTTGISYTF.

V usage is TRBV4-2 and J usage is TRBJ2-3; 11 bases are shared with TRBD2. V gave up 2 bases and J gave up 0 bases; unmatched junction bases: 4. Germline CDR1 LGHNA, CDR2 YNFKEQ. The CDR3 is 17 amino acids. The CDR3 DNA sequence: TGTGCCAGCAGCCAAACCTTAGCGGGGGGGAGCACAGATACGCAGTATTTT. Its translation: CASSQTLAGGSTDTQYF.

This clonotype was counted at least ten times. J is TRBJ2-1 and V is TRBV6-5, with 9 bases fitting TRBD2. The CDR3 consists of 15 residues. Germline loops: CDR1 MNHEY, CDR2 SVGAGI. Unmatched junction bases numbered 5, after V lost 0 bases and J lost 8 bases. The CDR3 region is CASSYSSGSRDEQFF. CDR3 in DNA: TGTGCCAGCAGTTACTCTAGCGGGAGTCGGGATGAGCAGTTCTTC.

V gene TRBV5-1 combines with J gene TRBJ1-2; D is undetermined. Trimming shortened V by 1 base and J by 4 bases, and 11 bases separated the two germline ends. Germline CDR1 is SGHRS and CDR2 is YFSETQ. CDR3 length: 14 amino acids. CDR3 protein: CASSLRGEAYGYTF. CDR3 coding DNA: TGCGCCAGCAGCTTGCGGGGTGAGGCCTATGGCTACACCTTC.

In its sample, this clonotype was seen a few times. The rearrangement joins TRBV9 to TRBJ1-1; 7 positions match TRBD1. V was pared by 2 bases and J by 0 bases, with 1 base of the junction left unmatched. Germline V gene sequence: CDR1 SGDLS, CDR2 YYNGEE. The CDR3 consists of 14 residues. CDR3 DNA: TGTGCCAGCAGCGTGACAGGGTTGAACACTGAAGCTTTCTTT. Its translation: CASSVTGLNTEAFF.

V is TRBV24-1 and J is TRBJ2-1; no clear D. This CDR3 spans 14 amino acids. Germline V gives CDR1 KGHDR, CDR2 SFDVKD. V lost 4 bases, J lost 2 bases, and 8 bases lay in between. In DNA, the CDR3 is TGTGCCACCAGTGAAACACAAGCCTACAATGAGCAGTTCTTC. This encodes CATSETQAYNEQFF.

This clonotype was counted between two and nine times. The rearrangement links TRBV12-3 or TRBV12-4 to TRBJ2-1, with 8 bases that match TRBD1. This CDR3 region has 15 residues. V trimming: 6 bases; J trimming: 7 bases; junction bases outside the gene matches: 11. In DNA form, the CDR3 reads TGTGCCAGCAGGAATGAAAACAGGGGGGCAAATGAGCAGTTCTTC. It yields the protein CASRNENRGANEQFF.

The CDR3 region is CASSLTSGGWGVMSDTQYF. The CDR3, as DNA: TGTGCCAGCAGTCTGACTAGCGGGGGGTGGGGGGTTATGTCAGATACGCAGTATTTT. The rearrangement links TRBV12-3 or TRBV12-4 to TRBJ2-3; 13 bases are a match to TRBD2. This CDR3 spans 19 amino acids. V trimming: 5 bases; J trimming: 4 bases; junction bases outside the gene matches: 15.

The chain uses TRBV6-1 and TRBJ2-1; tentatively, D is TRBD1 (6 bases). V dropped 7 bases and J dropped 1 base, with 14 bases sitting between them. CDR3 length: 15 residues. Germline values: CDR1 MNHNS, CDR2 SASEGT. CDR3 amino acids: CASTPTGMSYNEQFF. In DNA, the CDR3 is TGTGCCAGCACTCCTACAGGGATGTCCTACAATGAGCAGTTCTTC.